This TCR beta chain appears in the sequencing data of a study of blood T cell repertoires in COVID-19. This table comes from immunoSEQ multiplex PCR, and its TCRdb copy is limited to in-frame clones, with some not included. The top ten clones hold roughly 4% of a sample with 140,000 to 150,000 clones, 87% of them seen once. V lost 5 bases, J lost 1 base, and 14 bases lay in between. This CDR3 is built from 15 residues. The germline CDR1 and CDR2 sequences are WNHNN and SYGVQD (reference sequence). The rearrangement joins TRBV10-1 to TRBJ1-1, with a tentative D call TRBD1 (5 bases). Sequencing was performed on PBMCs or T cells enriched from blood (not recorded which). The receptor was derived from a woman aged 40 to 55 who had been exposed to COVID-19. The CDR3 region is CASSIHRNGNTEAFF. CDR3 coding DNA: TGCGCCAGCAGTATCCACAGGAATGGGAACACTGAAGCTTTCTTT.